This T cell receptor beta chain was obtained from a study of immune cell composition in non-small cell lung cancer (dated by TCRdb to the late 2010s). In terms of the full investigation: To assign histologic subtype, which was mostly lung adenocarcinoma or squamous cell carcinoma, H&E was combined with p63, CK5, Napsin A and TTF-1 immunohistochemistry. Using Adaptive Biotechnologies, the researchers ran TCR-beta sequencing on approximately 37 paired NSCLC tumour and non-adjacent lung specimens, along with 20 to 30 tumour-only specimens. Supplementary cohort #1, ten to eleven lung adenocarcinoma cases, had paired tumour/lung TCR-beta sequencing and TIL populations generated to assess tumour reactivity. Four tumour specimens that had TCR-beta data belonged to rare histological subtypes and were left out of the subtype comparisons. Here is what the overall study found, with its caveats: Only 10 or so cases were included in the reactivity cohort, and sequence sharing between tumour-reactive clones and the dominant in vivo tumour-associated clones was not shown. Smoking pack-years did not significantly correlate with tumour TCR-beta clonality. In under 13 adenocarcinoma cases, maximal tumour-associated clone frequency correlated strongly with TIL tumour reactivity, whereas overall clonality did not. Tumour-associated clones >0.5% were found in nearly half of NSCLC cases, namely in approximately 30% of adenocarcinomas versus around 76% of squamous carcinomas.

Non-adjacent lung tissue from the same patient, taken as far from the tumour as possible and at least 3 cm away, was used for the normal lung samples. Frozen aliquots of unsorted single-cell suspensions were used for genomic DNA extraction with the QIAamp DNA kit. Tissues were received within 2 hours of resection and processed immediately into single-cell suspensions. Tissue was broken up mechanically, digested enzymatically with DNase I, collagenase I and hyaluronidase for around 30 minutes at 37 degrees C, and then filtered and RBC-lysed. A two-step multiplex PCR was used to amplify TCR-beta CDR3 regions from genomic DNA, and Illumina-compatible adaptors were added in the second step. TCR-beta immunosequencing was performed on an Illumina platform as a commercial immunoSEQ service. In the authors' own workflow: Repertoires were summarised as Top 10 Clones, the percentage of T-cell templates from the ten most frequent sequences, and productive clonality. Productive clonality had a range of 0 to 1, where 1 means a monoclonal population. Tumour-associated clones were defined as sequences comprising at least 0.1% of tumour T-cell templates but absent from matched non-adjacent lung, identified via log10 scatter plots. Two-group comparisons used Student's t-tests, stages used ANOVA, and relationships used linear regression, analysed in GraphPad Prism7 and R. TCRdb obtained this table from immuneACCESS and retained in-frame rearrangements with V and J assigned. These tables miss some clones; where compared with another copy, unresolved V genes account for less than half of the shortfall, and the remainder is unexplained. V and J calls and clone size are copied from that table; D and trimming were computed from the DNA. The sample table lists 4,500 to 6,000 clones, roughly 72% of them with a count of one. The ten largest clones capture around 15% of the sample.

This clone was seen just once. There is no known antigen for this receptor. No much larger clone is present one base from it, and per-base qualities are unavailable. V sheds 1 base and J sheds 3 bases, leaving 6 bases between their ends. CDR1 and CDR2 were assigned from the germline V gene (reference sequence) as LNHNV and YYDKDF. The CDR3 runs 13 amino acids, cysteine and phenylalanine included. Solely the CDR3 DNA is kept, with 39 bases framed from the first base. Recombination linked TRBV15 to TRBJ2-5, with an unclear D gene assignment. The sequence came from a human donor with non-small cell lung cancer. Sequencing used non-adjacent lung tissue. The nucleotides read TGTGCCACCAGCAGAGGTCCCGAAGAGACCCAGTACTTC. This is translated as CATSRGPEETQYF. The entire variable domain, with the stretches around the CDR3 drawn from the reference TRBV15 and TRBJ2-5 proteins, is DAMVIQNPRYQVTQFGKPVTLSCSQTLNHNVMYWYQQKSSQAPKLLFHYYDKDFNNEADTPDNFQSRRPNTSFCFLDIRSPGLGDTAMYLCATSRGPEETQYFGPGTRLLVL.